This TCR beta chain was retrieved from a study of T-cell reconstitution after alpha-beta-depleted transplantation in children. The CDR3 has 12 amino acids. Per germline, CDR1 KGHSH and CDR2 LQKENI. The ends were cut back, 2 bases at V and 6 bases at J, with 4 bases in the middle. The TCRbeta library was prepared with unique molecular identifiers. MiXCR, applied by TCRdb to the PCR reads, yields one record per CDR3 protein. Among approximately 350,000 distinct CDR3 sequences listed, less than 15% were seen once. This specimen was PBMCs, taken from the stem cell graft. This sequence originates from a human donor who donated a stem cell graft to a child with Fanconi anemia. The chain has TRBV18 and TRBJ2-2; D remains ambiguous. The CDR3 nucleotides read TGTGCCAGCTCACCAGTCTCCGGGGAGCTGTTTTTT. This encodes CASSPVSGELFF.